This record looks at one T cell receptor (beta chain) sequence and its context. These data originate in a study of CD8 T cells in Susac syndrome. The CDR3 is made up of 15 amino acids. Germline assignment: CDR1 GTSNPN and CDR2 SVGIG (reference sequence). The V and J ends lost 0 bases and 4 bases respectively, with 13 bases between them. Random hexamers were used to reverse transcribe the RNA input (about 0.5 to 1 ug). The immunoSEQ assay covered 54 Vbeta and 13 Jbeta segments for CDR3. TCRdb analysed the immunoSEQ multiplex PCR reads with MiXCR anew, one entry per CDR3 protein. This table holds 190,000 or so distinct CDR3 sequences, around 96% found once.

This chain joins TRBV30 and TRBJ1-3, with D perhaps TRBD1 (6 bases). This TCR was sampled from a human donor with multiple sclerosis. Sequencing was carried out using CD4+ T cells from PBMCs. CDR3 region: CAWSVLGARGNTIYF. The DNA of the CDR3 is TGTGCCTGGAGTGTATTGGGGGCGCGGGGAAACACCATATATTTT.